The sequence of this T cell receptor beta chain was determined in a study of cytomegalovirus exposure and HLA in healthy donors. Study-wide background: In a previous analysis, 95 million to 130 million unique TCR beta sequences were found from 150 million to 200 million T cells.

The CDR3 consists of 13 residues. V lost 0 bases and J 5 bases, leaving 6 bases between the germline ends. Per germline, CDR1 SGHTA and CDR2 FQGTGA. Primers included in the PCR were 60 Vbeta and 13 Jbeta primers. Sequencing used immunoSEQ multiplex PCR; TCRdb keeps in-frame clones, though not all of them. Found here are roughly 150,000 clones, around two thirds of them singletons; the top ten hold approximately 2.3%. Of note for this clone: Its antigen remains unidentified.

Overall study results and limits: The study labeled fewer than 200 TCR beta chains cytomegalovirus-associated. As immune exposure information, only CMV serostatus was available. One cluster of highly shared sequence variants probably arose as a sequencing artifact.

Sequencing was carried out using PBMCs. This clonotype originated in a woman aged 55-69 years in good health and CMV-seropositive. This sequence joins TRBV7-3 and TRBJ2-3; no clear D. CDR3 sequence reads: CASSLTGRDTQYF. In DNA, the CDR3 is TGTGCCAGCAGCTTAACGGGCAGAGATACGCAGTATTTT.